This passage covers 21 T cell receptor beta chains from one sample sequenced in a study of blood T cell repertoires in COVID-19. Here immunoSEQ multiplex PCR was the method, and the copy in TCRdb shows in-frame clones only, minus some. The table includes tens of thousands of clones, 70% to 90% detected once. The sequenced sample was peripheral blood. The receptors here all came from a man aged 50-60 years with active COVID-19.

V is TRBV5-4 and J is TRBJ2-1; 13 nucleotides agree with TRBD2. The germline V gene encodes CDR1 SGHNT and CDR2 YYREEE (reference sequence). V lost 4 bases to trimming and J lost 9 bases; unmatched junction nucleotides: 10. The CDR3 contains 16 residues. CDR3 nucleotides: TGTGCCAGCAGCCCACTAGCGGGGGGGCGCTTGGGTGAGCAGTTCTTC. Translation gives CASSPLAGGRLGEQFF. The full variable domain, in which reference TRBV5-4 and TRBJ2-1 provide the parts outside the CDR3, is ETGVTQSPTHLIKTRGQQVTLRCSSQSGHNTVSWYQQALGQGPQFIFQYYREEENGRGNFPPRFSGLQFPNYSSELNVNALELDDSALYLCASSPLAGGRLGEQFFGPGTRLTVL.

The gene calls are TRBV7-2 and TRBJ1-6, with D perhaps matching TRBD1 (6 bases). This CDR3 comprises 14 residues. Per germline, CDR1 SGHTA and CDR2 FQGNSA. The V gene lost 6 bases and the J gene lost 10 bases, with 16 bases spanning the gap. The CDR3 spells CASRHTDSLSPLHF. In DNA form, the CDR3 reads TGTGCCAGCAGACATACGGACAGTCTGTCACCCCTCCACTTT.

This chain uses TRBV7-9 with TRBJ2-7, with D maybe TRBD1 (6 bases). Germline CDR1 is SEHNR and CDR2 is FQNEAQ (reference sequence). V lost 7 bases, J lost 3 bases, and 16 bases lay in between. The CDR3 extends over 14 amino acids. The CDR3 DNA is TGTGCCAGCACCGGACGTGGCAGGGGCTACGAGCAGTACTTC. Translated, it gives CASTGRGRGYEQYF.

The chain links TRBV5-4 to TRBJ2-7; TRBD1 matches at 11 bases. The V segment lost 4 bases and the J segment 4 bases; nucleotides outside the gene matches: 7. The germline V gene encodes CDR1 SGHNT and CDR2 YYREEE (reference sequence). This CDR3 is 15 amino acids long. CDR3 amino acids: CASSGGQGAHYEQYF. The CDR3 region has the DNA TGTGCCAGCAGCGGCGGACAGGGGGCGCATTACGAGCAGTACTTC.

The DNA for the CDR3 is TGTGCCAGCAGTACTAGGTCGTACTATGGCTACACCTTC. Its protein product is CASSTRSYYGYTF. V usage is TRBV27 and J usage is TRBJ1-2; no clear D gene. Germline V gene data show CDR1 as MNHEY and CDR2 as SMNVEV (reference sequence). There are 13 residues in the CDR3. Trimming removed 5 bases from V and 3 bases from J, with 10 bases in between.

This chain connects TRBV30 to TRBJ2-7; a possible D gene is TRBD2 (6 bases). The germline V and J ends were trimmed by 0 bases and 7 bases, with 10 bases remaining between them. The length of the CDR3 is 12 residues. Germline V gene sequence: CDR1 GTSNPN, CDR2 SVGIG (reference sequence). The CDR3, as DNA: TGTGCCTGGAGTGTACTAGCTGCTGAGCAGTACTTC. Its protein is CAWSVLAAEQYF.

V gene TRBV30 combines with J gene TRBJ1-1; 11 bases line up with TRBD1. This CDR3 contains 13 residues. Germline V lookup: CDR1 GTSNPN, CDR2 SVGIG (reference sequence). The junction had 6 bases not matched to a gene; V was cut back by 5 bases and J by 7 bases. CDR3 sequence reads: CAWVGTGGNEAFF. In DNA, the CDR3 is TGTGCCTGGGTCGGGACAGGGGGTAATGAAGCTTTCTTT.

The J gene is TRBJ1-2, the V gene TRBV12-3 or TRBV12-4, with a possible D match to TRBD1 (6 bases). There are 12 residues in the CDR3. Trimming removed 5 bases at V and 10 bases at J, with 14 bases between. CDR3 nucleotide sequence: TGTGCCAGCAGTGAGTTGGGACACGACTACACCTTC. Encoded protein: CASSELGHDYTF.

This clone was seen a single time. This chain uses TRBV15 with TRBJ2-3; possible D gene TRBD1, 6 bases. Germline V CDR1 and CDR2: LNHNV, YYDKDF (reference sequence). The length of the CDR3 is 14 residues. Deletions cut 8 bases from V and 6 bases from J, with 18 bases between. This CDR3 reads CATSTKATGDTQYF. Here the CDR3 DNA reads TGTGCCACCTCGACCAAGGCAACAGGGGATACGCAGTATTTT.

This chain connects TRBV7-9 to TRBJ1-1, with D perhaps TRBD1 (5 bases). In germline, CDR1 is SEHNR, CDR2 FQNEAQ (reference sequence). Trimming removed 5 bases from V and 0 bases from J, with 7 bases in between. This CDR3 has 13 amino acids. The CDR3 DNA sequence: TGTGCCAGCAGCCAAGGGGTGAACACTGAAGCTTTCTTT. Its translation is CASSQGVNTEAFF.

This chain joins TRBV4-2 and TRBJ2-5; TRBD2 matches 13 bases. Trimming at V came to 2 bases and at J to 5 bases, leaving 8 bases not matched to a gene. In germline, CDR1 is LGHNA, CDR2 YNFKEQ. The CDR3 is 17 residues long. CDR3 nucleotides: TGTGCCAGCAGCCAAAAGACTAGCGGGGGGCTTCCGGAGACCCAGTACTTC. The encoded protein is CASSQKTSGGLPETQYF.

The rearrangement uses TRBV5-6 and TRBJ2-7; the match to TRBD1 covers 11 bases. The CDR3 is made up of 15 amino acids. Germline lookup yields CDR1 SGHDT and CDR2 YYEEEE. The V segment lost 0 bases and the J segment 3 bases; nucleotides outside the gene matches: 2. The CDR3 DNA is TGTGCCAGCAGCTTGGTGGGACAGGGGGTCTACGAGCAGTACTTC. The encoded protein is CASSLVGQGVYEQYF.

The CDR3 DNA reads TGCGCCAGCAGCTTTCTGTCGGGACAGAAGACAGATACGCAGTATTTT. Protein sequence: CASSFLSGQKTDTQYF. The chain joins TRBV5-1 to TRBJ2-3; 7 bases match TRBD1. Trimming removed 2 bases from V and 3 bases from J; junction bases left unmatched: 9. The CDR3 is made up of 16 amino acids. The germline CDR1 and CDR2 sequences are SGHRS and YFSETQ.

The gene calls are TRBV14 and TRBJ2-1; weak D call: TRBD2 (5 bases). The CDR3 has 17 residues. Per the germline V gene, CDR1 is SGHDN and CDR2 is FVKESK. The V and J ends lost 0 bases and 0 bases respectively, with 12 bases between them. CDR3 residues: CASSQDRGRSSYNEQFF. The CDR3 nucleotides read TGTGCCAGCAGCCAAGATCGAGGGCGAAGCTCCTACAATGAGCAGTTCTTC.

This rearrangement joins TRBV28 to TRBJ1-4; D call uncertain. The CDR3 length is 12 residues. V was shortened by 3 bases and J by 8 bases, with 7 bases between the two germline ends. Per the germline V gene, CDR1 is MDHEN and CDR2 is SYDVKM. CDR3 DNA sequence: TGTGCCAGCAGTTTGCGGTACGAAAAACTGTTTTTT. It specifies CASSLRYEKLFF.

J is TRBJ1-3 and V is TRBV7-2; TRBD1 might be the D (5 bases). Germline V gives CDR1 SGHTA, CDR2 FQGNSA. Between the trimmed V and J ends, which lost 1 base and 4 bases, there was a span of 17 bases. This CDR3 region has 17 residues. CDR3 DNA: TGTGCCAGCAGCTTAGTAGCCCAGGGTCTTACAGGAAACACCATATATTTT. The encoded protein is CASSLVAQGLTGNTIYF.

In DNA, the CDR3 is TGTGCCAGCAGCGTTAGCGGGGGCACAGATACGCAGTATTTT. This codes for CASSVSGGTDTQYF. The V and J genes are TRBV11-2 and TRBJ2-3, with 8 bases lining up with TRBD2. CDR1 is SGHAT and CDR2 is FQNNGV in the germline V gene. The CDR3 has 14 amino acids. The ends lost 5 bases at V and 1 base at J; junction bases unmatched: 2.

V and J are TRBV6-1 and TRBJ1-1; D unresolved. Germline V gene data show CDR1 as MNHNS and CDR2 as SASEGT. The CDR3 has 13 residues. Trimming shortened V by 3 bases and J by 1 base, and 6 bases separated the two germline ends. The CDR3 DNA reads as TGTGCCAGCAGTGACACAGCGAACACTGAAGCTTTCTTT. Residues: CASSDTANTEAFF.

The J gene is TRBJ1-5, the V gene TRBV6-5, with D possibly being TRBD1 (5 bases). Trimming left V 5 bases short and J 11 bases short, with 22 bases between. Germline V CDR1 and CDR2: MNHEY, SVGAGI. The CDR3 totals 15 residues. The CDR3 region has the DNA TGTGCCAGCAGTCCCTCGGCCTCGGAAACGGGGGCCCAGCATTTT. Residues: CASSPSASETGAQHF.

V and J are TRBV6-6 and TRBJ1-3; 7 positions agree with TRBD1. Trimming at V came to 5 bases and at J to 0 bases, leaving 1 base not matched to a gene. The CDR3 is made up of 14 amino acids. The V gene's germline CDR1 is MNHNY and CDR2 SVGAGI (reference sequence). The CDR3 DNA sequence: TGTGCCAGCAGTCCAGGGGGCTCTGGAAACACCATATATTTT. Translated: CASSPGGSGNTIYF.

This chain connects TRBV6-4 to TRBJ1-1, with D uncertain. Germline V gene lookup returns CDR1 MRHNA and CDR2 SNTAGT. The CDR3 contains 14 residues. Trimming took off 4 bases at V and 5 bases at J, with 14 bases between the two ends. The CDR3, as DNA: TGTGCCAGCAGTGCCGACGGAGGCTCGACTGAAGCTTTCTTT. The encoded protein is CASSADGGSTEAFF.